A selection of T cell receptor beta chains follows, all from one sample in a study of blood T cell repertoires in COVID-19. Libraries were prepared by immunoSEQ multiplex PCR; TCRdb keeps only in-frame clonotypes and omits some of them. The sample lists fewer than 400,000 clones, approximately 87% seen once, with about 9.4% in the top ten. Sequencing used PBMCs or T cells enriched from blood (not recorded which). These receptors came from a woman aged 45-60 years who had recovered from COVID-19. Each CDR3 is given with its conserved first and last residue. Fields, in order: V gene, D gene, clone size, J gene, CDR3 protein, CDR3 DNA. D genes are given only for firm matches. A row's size may be missing; if present it is once, few, many or a size class.

V gene: TRBV5-1; D gene: NA; clone size: NA; J gene: TRBJ1-4; CDR3 protein: CASSPEITSTNEKLFF; CDR3 DNA: TGCGCCAGCAGCCCCGAGATAACCTCAACTAATGAAAAACTGTTTTTT
V gene: TRBV20-1; D gene: NA; clone size: NA; J gene: TRBJ1-2; CDR3 protein: CSARAFYGYTF; CDR3 DNA: TGCAGTGCTAGGGCTTTCTATGGCTACACCTTC
V gene: TRBV7-3; D gene: NA; clone size: NA; J gene: TRBJ2-2; CDR3 protein: CASSPTGLTNTGELFF; CDR3 DNA: TGTGCCAGCAGCCCTACGGGACTGACGAACACCGGGGAGCTGTTTTTT
V gene: TRBV2; D gene: NA; clone size: NA; J gene: TRBJ1-6; CDR3 protein: CASSSTDVGNSPLHF; CDR3 DNA: TGTGCCAGCAGCTCCACAGATGTCGGAAATTCACCCCTCCACTTT
V gene: TRBV7-8; D gene: TRBD1; clone size: NA; J gene: TRBJ1-2; CDR3 protein: CASSPRTGLGGYTF; CDR3 DNA: TGTGCCAGCAGCCCACGGACAGGGTTGGGAGGCTACACCTTC
V gene: TRBV9; D gene: TRBD2; clone size: NA; J gene: TRBJ2-3; CDR3 protein: CASSIYSGVRTDTQYF; CDR3 DNA: TGTGCCAGCAGTATCTATAGCGGGGTACGCACAGATACGCAGTATTTT
V gene: TRBV4-1; D gene: NA; clone size: once; J gene: TRBJ1-4; CDR3 protein: CASSQGLTATNEKLFF; CDR3 DNA: TGCGCCAGCAGCCAGGGGCTGACAGCAACTAATGAAAAACTGTTTTTT
V gene: TRBV6-5; D gene: NA; clone size: few; J gene: TRBJ1-1; CDR3 protein: CASRTGLGTEAFF; CDR3 DNA: TGTGCCAGCAGAACAGGGCTGGGGACTGAAGCTTTCTTT
V gene: TRBV7-9; D gene: NA; clone size: NA; J gene: TRBJ1-1; CDR3 protein: CASSLDTHTEAFF; CDR3 DNA: TGTGCCAGCAGTTTAGACACCCACACTGAAGCTTTCTTT
V gene: TRBV4-1; D gene: NA; clone size: NA; J gene: TRBJ1-5; CDR3 protein: CASSQNNPNWESNQPQHF; CDR3 DNA: TGCGCCAGCAGCCAGAACAACCCCAACTGGGAGAGCAATCAGCCCCAGCATTTT
V gene: TRBV7-9; D gene: NA; clone size: NA; J gene: TRBJ2-5; CDR3 protein: CASSLDTEVWVSEETQYF; CDR3 DNA: TGTGCCAGCAGCTTAGATACCGAGGTATGGGTTTCCGAAGAGACCCAGTACTTC
V gene: TRBV7-9; D gene: NA; clone size: NA; J gene: TRBJ1-1; CDR3 protein: CASTPSLTEAFF; CDR3 DNA: TGTGCCAGCACCCCCTCCCTCACTGAAGCTTTCTTT
V gene: TRBV18; D gene: TRBD1; clone size: NA; J gene: TRBJ1-6; CDR3 protein: CASSPDRVYNSPLHF; CDR3 DNA: TGTGCCAGCTCACCGGACAGGGTCTATAATTCACCCCTCCACTTT
V gene: TRBV19; D gene: NA; clone size: NA; J gene: TRBJ1-1; CDR3 protein: CARGPRSGARNTEAFF; CDR3 DNA: TGTGCCAGAGGACCCCGTTCTGGGGCCCGTAACACTGAAGCTTTCTTT
V gene: TRBV11-2; D gene: TRBD1; clone size: few; J gene: TRBJ1-2; CDR3 protein: CASGQDRADGYTF; CDR3 DNA: TGTGCCAGCGGCCAGGACAGGGCTGATGGCTACACCTTC
V gene: TRBV19; D gene: NA; clone size: NA; J gene: TRBJ1-5; CDR3 protein: CASTLGQKGAQPQHF; CDR3 DNA: TGTGCCAGTACTCTCGGACAGAAGGGCGCTCAGCCCCAGCATTTT
V gene: TRBV12-3/TRBV12-4; D gene: NA; clone size: once; J gene: TRBJ2-3; CDR3 protein: CASSPVENTQYF; CDR3 DNA: TGTGCCAGCAGTCCGGTTGAAAATACGCAGTATTTT
V gene: TRBV6-5; D gene: NA; clone size: NA; J gene: TRBJ1-2; CDR3 protein: CASTHGRYGYTF; CDR3 DNA: TGTGCCAGCACCCACGGGAGATATGGCTACACCTTC
V gene: TRBV24-1; D gene: TRBD1; clone size: NA; J gene: TRBJ1-6; CDR3 protein: CAPLDRDNSPLHF; CDR3 DNA: TGTGCCCCCCTGGACAGGGATAATTCACCCCTCCACTTT
V gene: TRBV28; D gene: TRBD1; clone size: NA; J gene: TRBJ1-4; CDR3 protein: CASSTGTGWGEKLFF; CDR3 DNA: TGTGCCAGCAGTACGGGGACAGGGTGGGGTGAAAAACTGTTTTTT
V gene: TRBV7-6; D gene: TRBD2; clone size: NA; J gene: TRBJ2-1; CDR3 protein: CASSSGTSPSEQFF; CDR3 DNA: TGTGCCAGCAGCTCCGGGACTAGCCCCAGTGAGCAGTTCTTC
V gene: TRBV7-2; D gene: NA; clone size: NA; J gene: TRBJ1-2; CDR3 protein: CASSLSRAAVGGYGYTF; CDR3 DNA: TGTGCCAGCAGCTTATCCCGGGCCGCCGTGGGGGGCTATGGCTACACCTTC
V gene: TRBV6-2/TRBV6-3; D gene: TRBD1; clone size: NA; J gene: TRBJ1-2; CDR3 protein: CASSSSLTGGGYTF; CDR3 DNA: TGTGCCAGCAGTTCTTCCCTTACAGGGGGCGGCTACACCTTC
V gene: TRBV12-3/TRBV12-4; D gene: TRBD1; clone size: few; J gene: TRBJ1-2; CDR3 protein: CASSLSTGDGYTF; CDR3 DNA: TGTGCCAGCAGTTTAAGTACAGGGGACGGCTACACCTTC
V gene: TRBV30; D gene: TRBD2; clone size: NA; J gene: TRBJ2-3; CDR3 protein: CAWSSYGGGTDTQYF; CDR3 DNA: TGTGCCTGGAGTAGCTACGGGGGGGGCACAGATACGCAGTATTTT
V gene: TRBV15; D gene: NA; clone size: NA; J gene: TRBJ2-1; CDR3 protein: CATSRDRTEYNEQFF; CDR3 DNA: TGTGCCACCAGCAGAGACCGGACAGAGTACAATGAGCAGTTCTTC
V gene: TRBV12-3/TRBV12-4; D gene: NA; clone size: NA; J gene: TRBJ1-2; CDR3 protein: CASSYRNYGYTF; CDR3 DNA: TGTGCCAGCAGTTACAGGAACTATGGCTACACCTTC
V gene: TRBV15; D gene: NA; clone size: few; J gene: TRBJ1-1; CDR3 protein: CATSGKARANTEAFF; CDR3 DNA: TGTGCCACCAGCGGGAAGGCCAGGGCCAACACTGAAGCTTTCTTT
V gene: TRBV27; D gene: TRBD1; clone size: once; J gene: TRBJ2-2; CDR3 protein: CASRPGGVGYTGELFF; CDR3 DNA: TGTGCCAGCAGGCCAGGGGGCGTAGGGTACACCGGGGAGCTGTTTTTT
V gene: TRBV7-8; D gene: TRBD1; clone size: NA; J gene: TRBJ1-5; CDR3 protein: CASSPRQGNSNQPQHF; CDR3 DNA: TGTGCCAGCAGCCCACGACAGGGGAATAGCAATCAGCCCCAGCATTTT
V gene: TRBV10-3; D gene: NA; clone size: NA; J gene: TRBJ1-2; CDR3 protein: CAISESITPEGYGYTF; CDR3 DNA: TGTGCCATCAGTGAGTCGATTACACCGGAGGGCTATGGCTACACCTTC
V gene: TRBV18; D gene: NA; clone size: NA; J gene: TRBJ1-4; CDR3 protein: CASSPQGVKDEKLFF; CDR3 DNA: TGTGCCAGCTCACCACAGGGAGTGAAGGATGAAAAACTGTTTTTT
V gene: TRBV28; D gene: NA; clone size: once; J gene: TRBJ1-2; CDR3 protein: CASSLRQNYGYTF; CDR3 DNA: TGTGCCAGCAGTTTGAGGCAGAACTATGGCTACACCTTC
V gene: TRBV30; D gene: NA; clone size: NA; J gene: TRBJ2-3; CDR3 protein: CAWSSTPGTQYF; CDR3 DNA: TGTGCCTGGAGTTCGACCCCGGGTACGCAGTATTTT
V gene: TRBV10-3; D gene: NA; clone size: NA; J gene: TRBJ1-1; CDR3 protein: CAIREQENTEAFF; CDR3 DNA: TGTGCCATCAGGGAACAGGAGAACACTGAAGCTTTCTTT
V gene: TRBV19; D gene: NA; clone size: NA; J gene: TRBJ1-4; CDR3 protein: CASSIGQITNEKLFF; CDR3 DNA: TGTGCCAGTAGTATAGGACAGATAACTAATGAAAAACTGTTTTTT
V gene: TRBV5-1; D gene: NA; clone size: NA; J gene: TRBJ1-1; CDR3 protein: CASRSGSNTEAFF; CDR3 DNA: TGCGCCAGCAGAAGCGGGTCGAACACTGAAGCTTTCTTT
V gene: TRBV30; D gene: NA; clone size: NA; J gene: TRBJ2-2; CDR3 protein: CAWSVLGAENTGELFF; CDR3 DNA: TGTGCCTGGAGTGTACTGGGGGCGGAGAACACCGGGGAGCTGTTTTTT
V gene: TRBV5-1; D gene: NA; clone size: NA; J gene: TRBJ1-5; CDR3 protein: CASSFKVVGRVGSGNQPQHF; CDR3 DNA: TGCGCCAGCAGCTTTAAGGTGGTAGGGAGGGTCGGGTCCGGCAATCAGCCCCAGCATTTT
V gene: TRBV27; D gene: TRBD1; clone size: once; J gene: TRBJ1-2; CDR3 protein: CASSSGTGHYGYTF; CDR3 DNA: TGTGCCAGCAGTTCCGGGACAGGACACTATGGCTACACCTTC
V gene: TRBV27; D gene: TRBD1; clone size: NA; J gene: TRBJ1-1; CDR3 protein: CASRQIQGYTEAFF; CDR3 DNA: TGTGCCAGCAGGCAGATACAGGGGTACACTGAAGCTTTCTTT
V gene: TRBV6-5; D gene: NA; clone size: NA; J gene: TRBJ1-2; CDR3 protein: CASIPKEDRKYGYTF; CDR3 DNA: TGTGCCAGCATTCCGAAGGAGGACAGAAAATATGGCTACACCTTC
V gene: TRBV4-1; D gene: NA; clone size: few; J gene: TRBJ1-5; CDR3 protein: CASSQATGLPQHF; CDR3 DNA: TGCGCCAGCAGCCAAGCAACAGGCCTGCCCCAGCATTTT
V gene: TRBV4-2; D gene: NA; clone size: NA; J gene: TRBJ1-1; CDR3 protein: CASSQEGLRNTEAFF; CDR3 DNA: TGTGCCAGCAGCCAAGAAGGACTTAGGAACACTGAAGCTTTCTTT
V gene: TRBV6-5; D gene: NA; clone size: NA; J gene: TRBJ2-3; CDR3 protein: CASSFTGGGPDTQYF; CDR3 DNA: TGTGCCAGCAGTTTCACAGGGGGAGGGCCAGATACGCAGTATTTT
V gene: TRBV4-2; D gene: TRBD2; clone size: NA; J gene: TRBJ2-3; CDR3 protein: CASSQDRGGTSGTDTQYF; CDR3 DNA: TGTGCCAGCAGCCAAGATCGCGGCGGGACTAGCGGAACAGATACGCAGTATTTT